This T cell receptor beta chain was identified during a study of PD-L1 blockade in urothelial cancer. This CDR3 spans 13 amino acids. J gave up 4 bases and V 7 bases, and 5 bases lay outside the gene matches. Germline V gene sequence: CDR1 WSHSY, CDR2 SAAADI. The table came from immunoSEQ multiplex PCR; TCRdb's copy has only in-frame clones and leaves some out. The table lists 40,000 to 55,000 clones, nearly 85% of them singletons. Patients' urothelial carcinoma was locally advanced or metastatic. This clone has just one count. Its antigen is unidentified. Study conclusions and caveats: For durable-benefit patients, tumor-associated blood clones expanded more at 3 weeks. Below-median pretreatment blood TCR clonality predicted better survival.

The input for sequencing was PBMCs, taken around atezolizumab (anti-PD-L1) treatment. This TCR was sampled from a man in his forties with urothelial cancer. The genes are TRBV10-2 and TRBJ2-7; 9 nucleotides match TRBD1. CDR3 bases: TGCGCCAGCAAGGACAGGGGTTCTTACGAGCAGTACTTC. Encoded protein: CASKDRGSYEQYF.